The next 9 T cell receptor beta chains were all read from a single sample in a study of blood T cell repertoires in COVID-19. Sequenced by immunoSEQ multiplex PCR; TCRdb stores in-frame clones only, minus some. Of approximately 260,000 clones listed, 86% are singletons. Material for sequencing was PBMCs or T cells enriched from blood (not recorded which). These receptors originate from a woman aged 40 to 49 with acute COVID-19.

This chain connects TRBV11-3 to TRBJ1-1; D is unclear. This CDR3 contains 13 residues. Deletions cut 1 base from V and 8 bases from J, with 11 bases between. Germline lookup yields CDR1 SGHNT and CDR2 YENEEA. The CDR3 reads CASSLGWSIEAFF. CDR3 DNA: TGTGCCAGCAGCTTAGGGTGGAGCATAGAAGCTTTCTTT.

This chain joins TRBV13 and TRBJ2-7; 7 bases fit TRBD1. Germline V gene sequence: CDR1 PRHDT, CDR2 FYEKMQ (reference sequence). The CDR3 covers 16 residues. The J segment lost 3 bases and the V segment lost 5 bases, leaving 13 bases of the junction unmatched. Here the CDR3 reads CASSTTGTAIYYEQYF. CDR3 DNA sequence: TGTGCCAGCAGCACAACCGGGACAGCGATTTACTACGAGCAGTACTTC.

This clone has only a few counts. The CDR3 DNA sequence: TGTGCCAGCTCCCCCCAGGGGGGCTATGGCTACACCTTC. This encodes CASSPQGGYGYTF. J is TRBJ1-2 and V is TRBV7-8; 7 bases are shared with TRBD1. Per the germline V gene, CDR1 is SGHVS and CDR2 is FQNEAQ. The CDR3 totals 13 residues. The V gene end was trimmed by 8 bases and the J gene end by 4 bases; junction bases not matched to a gene: 7.

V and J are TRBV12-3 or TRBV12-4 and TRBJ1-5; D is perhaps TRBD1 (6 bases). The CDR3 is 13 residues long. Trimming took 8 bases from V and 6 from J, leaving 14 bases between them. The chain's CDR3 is CASQDSFGQPQHF. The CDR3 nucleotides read TGTGCCAGCCAGGACAGTTTCGGTCAGCCCCAGCATTTT.

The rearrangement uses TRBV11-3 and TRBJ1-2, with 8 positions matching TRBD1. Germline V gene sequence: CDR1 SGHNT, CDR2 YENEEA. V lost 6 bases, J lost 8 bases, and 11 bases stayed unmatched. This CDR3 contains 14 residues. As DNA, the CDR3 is TGTGCCAGCAGTTTGGGGCAGGGGGCGCAGGGCTACACCTTC. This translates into CASSLGQGAQGYTF.

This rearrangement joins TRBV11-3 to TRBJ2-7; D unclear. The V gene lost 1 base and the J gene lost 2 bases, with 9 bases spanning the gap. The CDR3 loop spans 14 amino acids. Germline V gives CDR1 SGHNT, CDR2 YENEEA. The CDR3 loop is CASSLAVDAYEQYF. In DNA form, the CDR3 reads TGTGCCAGCAGCTTAGCCGTAGATGCCTACGAGCAGTACTTC.

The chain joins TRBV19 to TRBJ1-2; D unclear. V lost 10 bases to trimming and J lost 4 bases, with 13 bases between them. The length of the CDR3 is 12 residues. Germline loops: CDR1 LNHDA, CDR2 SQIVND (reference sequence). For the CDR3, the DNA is TGTGCCAACAAACGGGGTCCCTATGGCTACACCTTC. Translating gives CANKRGPYGYTF.

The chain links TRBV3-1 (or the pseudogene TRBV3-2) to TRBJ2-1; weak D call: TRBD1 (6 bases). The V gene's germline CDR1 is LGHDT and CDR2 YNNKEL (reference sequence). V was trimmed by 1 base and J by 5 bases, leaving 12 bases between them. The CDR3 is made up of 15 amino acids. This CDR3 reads CASSQVGTRNNEQFF. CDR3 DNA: TGTGCCAGCAGCCAAGTCGGGACACGAAACAATGAGCAGTTCTTC.

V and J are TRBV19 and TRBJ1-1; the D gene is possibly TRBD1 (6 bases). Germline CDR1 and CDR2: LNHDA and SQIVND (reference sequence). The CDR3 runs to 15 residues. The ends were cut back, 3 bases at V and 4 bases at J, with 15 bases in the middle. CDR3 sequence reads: CASSITGGGGTEAFF. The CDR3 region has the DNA TGTGCCAGTAGTATTACGGGAGGGGGAGGCACTGAAGCTTTCTTT.